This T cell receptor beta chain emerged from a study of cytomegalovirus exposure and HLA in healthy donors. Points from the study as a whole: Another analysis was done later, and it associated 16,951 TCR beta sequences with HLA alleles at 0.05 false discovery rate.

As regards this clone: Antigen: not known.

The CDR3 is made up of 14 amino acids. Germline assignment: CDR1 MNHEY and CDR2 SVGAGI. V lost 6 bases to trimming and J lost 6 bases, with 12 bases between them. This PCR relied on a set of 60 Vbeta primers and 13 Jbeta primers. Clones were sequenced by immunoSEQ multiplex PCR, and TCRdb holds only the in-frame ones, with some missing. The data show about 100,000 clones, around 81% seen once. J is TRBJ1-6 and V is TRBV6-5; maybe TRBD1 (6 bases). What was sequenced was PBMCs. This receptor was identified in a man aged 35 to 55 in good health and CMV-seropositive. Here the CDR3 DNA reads TGTGCCAGCAGGAAGGGGGGGGGTAATTCACCCCTCCACTTT. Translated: CASRKGGGNSPLHF.